One and the same sample provided the 9 T cell receptor beta chains below, sequenced in a study of cytomegalovirus exposure and HLA in healthy donors. Using immunoSEQ multiplex PCR, the repertoire was profiled, and TCRdb retains in-frame clones only, with some absent. The table shows tens of thousands of clones, with roughly 96% occurring only once. The specimen was PBMCs. The receptors come from a woman between 18 and 29 years old in good health and CMV-seronegative.

V is TRBV5-1 and J is TRBJ1-1; 8 nucleotides agree with TRBD1. Germline V CDR1 and CDR2: SGHRS, YFSETQ. This CDR3 region has 15 residues. V lost 0 bases to trimming and J lost 4 bases; unmatched junction nucleotides: 5. DNA of the CDR3: TGCGCCAGCAGCTTGGACGAACAGGGGGGCACTGAAGCTTTCTTT. As protein: CASSLDEQGGTEAFF.

The chain recombines TRBV19 with TRBJ2-3; no definite D call. CDR1 and CDR2 (germline): LNHDA, SQIVND (reference sequence). This CDR3 region has 13 residues. Deletions cut 5 bases from V and 2 bases from J, with 8 bases between. The CDR3 here is CASSPSDTDTQYF. For the CDR3, the DNA is TGTGCCAGTAGTCCTTCAGACACAGATACGCAGTATTTT.

CDR3: CASSLSGFGYTF. CDR3 nucleotide sequence: TGTGCCAGCAGTTTATCAGGGTTTGGCTACACCTTC. This chain links TRBV28 with TRBJ1-2, with a tentative D call TRBD1 (5 bases). The germline CDR1 and CDR2 sequences are MDHEN and SYDVKM. The germline V and J ends were trimmed by 1 base and 7 bases, with 7 bases remaining between them. The length of the CDR3 is 12 residues.

The chain joins TRBV27 to TRBJ2-7; perhaps TRBD1 as D (5 bases). V was clipped by 0 bases and J by 11 bases, with 14 bases between them. CDR1 is MNHEY and CDR2 is SMNVEV in the germline V gene (reference sequence). The CDR3 extends over 13 amino acids. The CDR3 DNA follows: TGTGCCAGCAGTTTATCCTCCTCGACAGAGGAGTACTTC. Amino acid sequence: CASSLSSSTEEYF.

The rearrangement uses TRBV20-1 and TRBJ1-1; 9 bases map to TRBD1. Germline V gene lookup returns CDR1 DFQATT and CDR2 SNEGSKA (reference sequence). There are 10 residues in the CDR3. The V and J ends lost 3 bases and 12 bases, in that order; junction bases with no gene match: 2. CDR3 nucleotides: TGCAGTGCTAGGGGGACAGGGCCTTTCTTT. It codes for CSARGTGPFF.

The chain is built from TRBV7-9 and TRBJ2-2; D not certain. Germline V lookup: CDR1 SEHNR, CDR2 FQNEAQ (reference sequence). The CDR3 has 15 residues. V was cut by 3 bases and J by 3 bases, with 11 bases left in between. CDR3 DNA sequence: TGTGCCAGCAGCTTCAGGTTAGAGTACACCGGGGAGCTGTTTTTT. Its protein is CASSFRLEYTGELFF.

The gene calls are TRBV6-5 and TRBJ2-1, with TRBD2 matching over 7 bases. V was clipped by 2 bases and J by 7 bases; unmatched bases: 5. This CDR3 region has 14 residues. Germline V gene sequence: CDR1 MNHEY, CDR2 SVGAGI. CDR3 DNA sequence: TGTGCCAGCAGTTACGCGGGAGATCGGAATGAGCAGTTCTTC. Amino acids: CASSYAGDRNEQFF.

V usage is TRBV19 and J usage is TRBJ2-7, with TRBD2 identical over 8 bases. CDR1 is LNHDA, CDR2 SQIVND, per germline (reference sequence). There are 16 residues in the CDR3. Trimming cost V 5 bases and J 0 bases; bases outside gene matches: 9. Here the CDR3 reads CASSGGGAGASYEQYF. The CDR3, as DNA: TGTGCCAGTAGTGGGGGAGGAGCGGGGGCCTCCTACGAGCAGTACTTC.

The genes are TRBV30 and TRBJ1-5; D is possibly TRBD1 (5 bases). The germline V gene encodes CDR1 GTSNPN and CDR2 SVGIG (reference sequence). V shed 0 bases and J shed 4 bases, with 10 bases lying between them. The CDR3 covers 14 residues. In nucleotides, the CDR3 is TGTGCCTGGAGTGTTGCGGGGGTTAATCAGCCCCAGCATTTT. It encodes CAWSVAGVNQPQHF.